This T cell receptor (beta chain) appears in the sequencing data of a study of T cell clonotyping in hematopoietic cell transplantation. The data were produced by immunoSEQ multiplex PCR, yet TCRdb's version contains in-frame clones alone and is incomplete. This sample has more than 4,500 clones, with 75% to 80% found just once. The CDR3 has 14 residues. Between the trimmed V and J ends, which lost 4 bases and 2 bases, there was a span of 12 bases. Germline values: CDR1 SGHNT, CDR2 YYREEE (reference sequence). The chain employs TRBV5-4 and TRBJ2-5; D may be TRBD1 or TRBD2 (5 bases each). This specimen consisted of peripheral blood mononuclear cells, obtained 30 days after allogeneic stem cell transplant. The TCR comes from a male patient between 55 and 70 years old who had an allogeneic stem cell transplant from an unrelated donor, so the T cells may come from the graft donor. Some clones in this sample may be carry-over from other donors' samples. The CDR3 reads CASSDRDQQETQYF. In nucleotides, the CDR3 is TGTGCCAGCAGCGACCGGGACCAGCAAGAGACCCAGTACTTC.